This T cell receptor (beta chain) was retrieved from a study of cytomegalovirus exposure and HLA in healthy donors. Only a few counts were recorded for this clone. Its antigen is not identified. Germline V lookup: CDR1 SNHLY, CDR2 FYNNEI. This CDR3 contains 15 residues. Deletions cut 7 bases from V and 2 bases from J, with 14 bases between. These donors, healthy bone marrow donors, were studied. 13 Jbeta primers and 60 Vbeta primers were used for the PCR. In the original processing: It was a later analysis that counted about 80 million unique TCR beta chains, of which 8.5 million to 12 million were shared. The protocol was immunoSEQ multiplex PCR, while the TCRdb copy is restricted to in-frame clones and leaves out a portion. From that table come the V and J calls and clone size; the DNA was used to work out D and trimming. The sample shows over 150,000 clones, about 68% of them seen only once. General study findings and limits: Later genetic work tied a missense DCLRE1C variant to beta-chain V and J trimming. After further analysis at a later stage, 15,000 to 20,000 TCR beta sequences were associated with HLA alleles at 0.05 false discovery rate.

The V gene is TRBV2, the J gene TRBJ1-4; unclear D gene. Specimen: PBMCs. The receptor's source is a young man in good health and CMV-seronegative. The CDR3 nucleotides read TGTGCCAGCAAAAGGGAGGGTCGGACTAATGAAAAACTGTTTTTT. Its protein product is CASKREGRTNEKLFF.